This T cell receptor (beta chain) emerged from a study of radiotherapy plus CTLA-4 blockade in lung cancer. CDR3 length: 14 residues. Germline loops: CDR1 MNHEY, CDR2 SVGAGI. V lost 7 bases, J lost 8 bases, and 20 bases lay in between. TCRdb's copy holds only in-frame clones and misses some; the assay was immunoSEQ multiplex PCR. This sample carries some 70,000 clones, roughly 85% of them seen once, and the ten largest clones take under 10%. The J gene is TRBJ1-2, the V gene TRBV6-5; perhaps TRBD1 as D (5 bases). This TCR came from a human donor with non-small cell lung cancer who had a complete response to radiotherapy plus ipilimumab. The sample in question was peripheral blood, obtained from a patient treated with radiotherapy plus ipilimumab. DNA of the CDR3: TGTGCCAGCATGGCCCCGGGGCCAAGGAAAGGCTACACCTTC. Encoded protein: CASMAPGPRKGYTF.